This is a list of T cell receptor beta chains from one sample in a study of neurological immune-mediated disorders. Via MiXCR, TCRdb re-called the 5' RACE reads, giving one row per CDR3 protein. The table has roughly 61,000 distinct CDR3 sequences, around 11% seen once. Source material: PBMCs. The receptor set was obtained from a male donor with HTLV-1-associated myelopathy (HAM/TSP). CDR3s include the opening cysteine and the closing phenylalanine or tryptophan. The D gene is left open where the match is weak. Only part of the rows carry a size: once, few, many, or a class if the clone is expanded.

clone size | D gene | J gene | V gene | CDR3 DNA | CDR3 protein
many | - | TRBJ1-2 | TRBV21-1 | TGTGCCCCCCGTCCCGGCAGGCGTTATGGCTACACCTTC | CAPRPGRRYGYTF
many | - | TRBJ2-7 | TRBV20-1 | TGCAGTGCTAGTCGGGGCGGGGACTCCTACGAGCAGTACTTC | CSASRGGDSYEQYF
many | TRBD2 | TRBJ2-2 | TRBV20-1 | TGCAGTGCCAAAACCTCCCCCCGGGTACTAGCGGGGGCCACCAGCTTTGGCGGGGAGCTGTTTTTT | CSAKTSPRVLAGATSFGGELFF
many | TRBD1 | TRBJ2-4 | TRBV5-1 | TGCGCCAGCAGCCCCGGGACAGGGGGGAACATTCAGTACTTC | CASSPGTGGNIQYF
many | TRBD1 | TRBJ2-7 | TRBV7-2 | TGTGCCAGCAGCTTAAGGACAGGGGGGGACTACGAGCAGTACTTC | CASSLRTGGDYEQYF
many | - | TRBJ2-1 | TRBV7-2 | TGTGCCAGCAGCCCGCGGGACTTCAGCTCCTACAATGAGCAGTTCTTC | CASSPRDFSSYNEQFF
many | TRBD1 | TRBJ2-3 | TRBV24-1 | TGTGCCACCAGTTCCCGAGACAGGGGGCTTTATACGCAGTATTTT | CATSSRDRGLYTQYF
many | TRBD1 | TRBJ1-2 | TRBV20-1 | TGCAGTGCTATGGCAGGGGGCGATCCTAACTATGGCTACACCTTC | CSAMAGGDPNYGYTF
many | TRBD2 | TRBJ2-3 | TRBV5-1 | TGCGCCAGCAGCAGACAGCGGGGGCGAGGATTGGCAGATACGCAGTATTTT | CASSRQRGRGLADTQYF
many | TRBD1 | TRBJ2-5 | TRBV7-2 | TGTGCCAGCAGCCCAGGGGGCTCGGAGACCCAGTACTTC | CASSPGGSETQYF
- | - | TRBJ1-6 | TRBV11-2 | TGTGCCAGCAGCTTAATAGGAGGGTTTAATTCACCCCTCCACTTT | CASSLIGGFNSPLHF
many | - | TRBJ1-2 | TRBV6-2/TRBV6-3 | TGTGCCAGCAGTTTCGACACGGGATTTCATGGCTACACCTTC | CASSFDTGFHGYTF
many | TRBD1 | TRBJ2-7 | TRBV13 | TGTGCCAGCAGCGTCTGGGACAGGGAATACGAGCAGTACTTC | CASSVWDREYEQYF
many | TRBD2 | TRBJ2-4 | TRBV20-1 | TGCAGTGCTAGATTCCACGGACTAGCGGGGGGACTAGCCAAAAACATTCAGTACTTC | CSARFHGLAGGLAKNIQYF
many | - | TRBJ2-5 | TRBV9 | TGTGCCAGCAGCGTAGGAGGATATCAAGAGACCCAGTACTTC | CASSVGGYQETQYF
many | - | TRBJ1-2 | TRBV5-5 | TGTGCCAGCAGCTTGGGCTCAGGCAGCTTGAGCGGCTACACCTTC | CASSLGSGSLSGYTF